This T cell receptor (beta chain) was sequenced in a study of shared clonotypes between healthy human individuals. Naive CD8 cells, CD45RO-negative and positively selected for CCR7, excluded terminally differentiated effector memory CD45RA+ cells. The data were produced by immunoSEQ multiplex PCR, yet TCRdb's version contains in-frame clones alone and is incomplete. Of around 2,000,000 clones listed, roughly 95% are singletons. Trimming pared 5 bases from V and 5 bases from J, leaving 16 bases between. The germline CDR1 and CDR2 sequences are MNHEY and SMNVEV (reference sequence). The CDR3 is 14 residues long.

This chain connects TRBV27 to TRBJ2-7, with a weak D call TRBD1 (6 bases). The receptor's source is a man between 18 and 35 years old in good health. The sequenced sample consisted of naive CD8+ T cells sorted from blood. In DNA form, the CDR3 reads TGTGCCAGCAGTCTAACAGGGATATCCCACGAGCAGTACTTC. Amino acid sequence: CASSLTGISHEQYF.